One sample yielded the 19 T cell receptor beta chains listed below, sequenced in a study of T-cell memory formation after mild COVID-19. From the 5' RACE reads, TCRdb called clonotypes with MiXCR, one entry per CDR3 protein. The table has under 60,000 distinct CDR3 sequences, 9.3% seen once. Sequencing was carried out using PBMCs or a T cell subset sorted from them (not recorded which). The receptor source for this set is an adult woman who had mild COVID-19 (a few samples of this study predate the infection). Cell type and time point are not known.

This clonotype was observed a handful of times. The DNA of the CDR3 is TGTGCCAGCAGCCTAAGTTTGTCCAGCAGCACTGAAGCTTTCTTT. Its translation: CASSLSLSSSTEAFF. This chain links TRBV3-1 with TRBJ1-1; D uncertain. CDR1 is LGHDT and CDR2 is YNNKEL in the germline V gene (reference sequence). V dropped 4 bases and J dropped 4 bases, with 16 bases sitting between them. There are 15 residues in the CDR3.

The V call is TRBV18, the J call TRBJ1-2; D is unclear. This CDR3 has 13 residues. In germline, CDR1 is KGHSH, CDR2 LQKENI. The V end was cut by 3 bases, the J end by 8 bases, with 13 bases between. CDR3: CASSPSDTRGYTF. CDR3 DNA: TGTGCCAGCTCACCCTCGGATACGCGCGGCTACACCTTC.

This clonotype has only a few counts. This chain joins TRBV5-1 and TRBJ1-3, with 7 bases fitting TRBD1. The germline V gene encodes CDR1 SGHRS and CDR2 YFSETQ. This CDR3 comprises 14 residues. V lost 3 bases, J lost 4 bases, and 4 bases stayed unmatched. CDR3 DNA: TGCGCCAGCAGCTCTACAGGGGTCGGAAACACCATATATTTT. As protein: CASSSTGVGNTIYF. The full variable domain, its missing parts supplied by reference TRBV5-1 and TRBJ1-3, is KAGVTQTPRYLIKTRGQQVTLSCSPISGHRSVSWYQQTPGQGLQFLFEYFSETQRNKGNFPGRFSGRQFSNSRSEMNVSTLELGDSALYLCASSSTGVGNTIYFGEGSWLTVV.

Sample share makes this clonotype medium-sized (0.01 to 0.1%). This chain links TRBV4-3 with TRBJ2-6; 8 positions agree with TRBD2. With V trimmed by 0 bases and J by 0 bases, 1 base remained unmatched. The CDR3 sequence is 17 residues long. CDR1 and CDR2 from the germline V gene are LGHNA and YSLEER. The CDR3 DNA reads as TGCGCCAGCAGCCAAGATGGGACTAGCTCTGGGGCCAACGTCCTGACTTTC. Residues: CASSQDGTSSGANVLTF.

The chain links TRBV5-1 to TRBJ2-1; TRBD2 agrees at 10 bases. CDR1 is SGHRS and CDR2 is YFSETQ in the germline V gene. J gave up 7 bases and V 0 bases, and 1 base lay outside the gene matches. This CDR3 contains 14 residues. DNA for the CDR3: TGCGCCAGCAGCTTGGTAGCGGGAGGAAATGAGCAGTTCTTC. Its translation: CASSLVAGGNEQFF.

This rearrangement joins TRBV18 to TRBJ2-3; 11 bases map to TRBD2. Germline V gives CDR1 KGHSH, CDR2 LQKENI. There are 16 residues in the CDR3. Germline trimming cut 3 bases from V and 4 bases from J; bases unmatched to any gene: 6. The DNA for the CDR3 is TGTGCCAGCTCACCTCGACTAGCGGGGTCGTCAGATACGCAGTATTTT. Its protein product is CASSPRLAGSSDTQYF.

In its sample, this clonotype was seen many times. The V and J genes are TRBV27 and TRBJ2-1; D remains ambiguous. The CDR3 runs to 13 residues. CDR1 is MNHEY, CDR2 SMNVEV, per germline (reference sequence). V lost 1 base to trimming and J lost 7 bases, with 8 bases between them. CDR3 coding DNA: TGTGCCAGCAGTTTATTGCCGCTAAATGAGCAGTTCTTC. Translating it yields CASSLLPLNEQFF.

The CDR3 region is CASSYQGYQNIQYF. DNA for the CDR3: TGCGCCAGCAGCTACCAGGGGTACCAAAACATTCAGTACTTC. The chain combines TRBV5-1 with TRBJ2-4, with D tentatively TRBD1 (6 bases). The germline V and J ends were trimmed by 3 bases and 5 bases, with 12 bases remaining between them. Germline V gives CDR1 SGHRS, CDR2 YFSETQ. The length of the CDR3 is 14 residues.

The chain couples TRBV4-1 to TRBJ2-2, with a tentative D call TRBD1 (5 bases). V shed 2 bases and J shed 6 bases, with 13 bases lying between them. This CDR3 spans 15 amino acids. The germline V gene encodes CDR1 MGHRA and CDR2 YSYEKL. As DNA, the CDR3 is TGCGCCAGCAGCCAACGGACAATACGATCCGGGGAGCTGTTTTTT. This translates into CASSQRTIRSGELFF.

This clonotype was observed at least ten times. The chain links TRBV15 to TRBJ2-7, with D perhaps matching TRBD1 (5 bases). The CDR3 consists of 15 residues. Germline V CDR1 and CDR2: LNHNV, YYDKDF (reference sequence). The ends were cut back, 0 bases at V and 2 bases at J, with 11 bases in the middle. The CDR3, as DNA: TGTGCCACCAGCAGAGATGACAGTGGTACCTACGAGCAGTACTTC. Its protein product is CATSRDDSGTYEQYF.

The rearrangement links TRBV10-3 to TRBJ2-2, with D perhaps being TRBD1 or TRBD2 (5 bases each). The V and J ends lost 0 bases and 3 bases respectively, with 8 bases between them. The CDR3 is 15 amino acids. Germline V gene data show CDR1 as ENHRY and CDR2 as SYGVKD. CDR3: CAISESGRDTGELFF. CDR3 bases: TGTGCCATCAGTGAGTCGGGACGGGACACCGGGGAGCTGTTTTTT.

This clonotype was detected many times. The V gene is TRBV27, the J gene TRBJ2-2; D uncertain. CDR3 length: 13 amino acids. In germline, CDR1 is MNHEY, CDR2 SMNVEV (reference sequence). V was clipped by 3 bases and J by 7 bases, with 9 bases between them. The CDR3, as DNA: TGTGCCAGCAGTTTCCCAACCGGCGGGGAGCTGTTTTTT. Its protein product is CASSFPTGGELFF.

This clonotype has ten or more counts. This chain connects TRBV11-2 to TRBJ2-3; D is perhaps TRBD1 (5 bases). There are 16 residues in the CDR3. Germline V gives CDR1 SGHAT, CDR2 FQNNGV. Trimming cost V 6 bases and J 1 base, with 17 bases left between them. The CDR3 here is CASRLRGILGTDTQYF. The CDR3 DNA reads TGTGCCAGCAGATTAAGGGGAATTCTTGGCACAGATACGCAGTATTTT.

This rearrangement joins TRBV15 to TRBJ1-1; D is ambiguous. V was shortened by 0 bases and J by 5 bases, with 4 bases between the two germline ends. The CDR3 length is 12 residues. Germline V gene data show CDR1 as LNHNV and CDR2 as YYDKDF (reference sequence). Here the CDR3 DNA reads TGTGCCACCAGCAGAGACCAGACTGAAGCTTTCTTT. Translating gives CATSRDQTEAFF.

This clonotype appeared a few times. The gene calls are TRBV25-1 and TRBJ2-3; 8 nucleotides line up with TRBD1. This CDR3 comprises 14 residues. V dropped 5 bases and J dropped 0; count of bases not matched to a gene: 1. Germline CDR1 reads MGHDK; CDR2 reads SYGVNS. The CDR3, as DNA: TGTGCCAGCAGTTGGACAGGGAGCACAGATACGCAGTATTTT. Its protein is CASSWTGSTDTQYF.

This clonotype was detected ten times or more. The chain couples TRBV6-5 to TRBJ2-1, with 11 nucleotides matching TRBD1. The CDR3 totals 17 residues. Germline V gene sequence: CDR1 MNHEY, CDR2 SVGAGI. V lost 2 bases to trimming and J lost 5 bases; unmatched junction nucleotides: 8. In nucleotides, the CDR3 is TGTGCCAGCAGTTACGGTACCGGACAGGGGGCGGACAATGAGCAGTTCTTC. Residues: CASSYGTGQGADNEQFF.

This clonotype was seen only a few times. V is TRBV4-1 and J is TRBJ2-3; the match to TRBD2 covers 11 bases. Germline V lookup: CDR1 MGHRA, CDR2 YSYEKL. Losses at the gene ends were 4 bases for V and 7 bases for J; bases not matched to a gene: 7. The CDR3 is 15 amino acids. CDR3 residues: CASSRLAGGTNTQYF. The CDR3, as DNA: TGCGCCAGCAGCCGTCTAGCGGGGGGCACGAATACGCAGTATTTT.

This rearrangement joins TRBV7-2 to TRBJ1-1; D gene ambiguous. V dropped 3 bases and J dropped 11 bases, with 16 bases sitting between them. CDR3 length: 13 amino acids. Looked up from germline, CDR1 is SGHTA and CDR2 is FQGNSA. The CDR3 sequence: CASSFIPRDEAFF. CDR3 nucleotides: TGTGCCAGCAGCTTCATACCAAGAGACGAGGCTTTCTTT.

Regarding this clonotype: Since a much larger clone is just one base distant, this may be a read error. This sequence joins TRBV29-1 and TRBJ2-3; 8 bases are a match to TRBD2. Germline values: CDR1 SQVTM, CDR2 ANQGSEA. The CDR3 sequence is 13 residues long. In DNA, the CDR3 is TGCAGCGCCTTAGCGGGGAGCACAGATACGAAGTATTTT. It encodes CSALAGSTDTKYF.